The sample holds a few counts of the clone carrying this T cell receptor (beta chain). Trimming took 5 bases from V and 6 from J; bases not matched to a gene: 8. Germline CDR1 SGHAT, CDR2 FQDESV (reference sequence). The CDR3 is made up of 15 amino acids. A J-beta primer mix and a sample-barcoded 5' primer were used in a second PCR of roughly 6 to 11 cycles. TCRdb ran MiXCR on the 5' RACE reads and lists one entry per CDR3 protein. This sample has roughly 1,100,000 distinct CDR3 sequences; approximately 26% occur once, and the top ten carry less than 0.75%. These data belong to a study of blood T cells in healthy people across ages. These data are also associated with another study on T cells of mothers and their children.

Sequencing input: blood. This TCR came from a girl aged 2 to 9 in good health. This sequence joins TRBV11-1 and TRBJ2-1; 9 nucleotides line up with TRBD1. CDR3 DNA sequence: TGTGCCAGCAGCAAACCGGGACAGGGCGGCAATGAGCAGTTCTTC. Its translation is CASSKPGQGGNEQFF.